This TCR beta chain was documented in a study of blood T cell repertoires in COVID-19. Study-level background: The cDNA or gDNA used as material had been derived from T cells, B-cell-depleted T cells, or PBMCs.

The repertoire was sequenced with immunoSEQ multiplex PCR; TCRdb's copy has only in-frame clones and lacks some. This sample has some 50,000 clones, with around 86% found just once. The CDR3 is 14 amino acids. From germline, CDR1 is KGHSH and CDR2 LQKENI. The ends lost 2 bases at V and 4 bases at J; junction bases unmatched: 4. The receptor comes from a human donor in a cohort sampled during active COVID-19. The V call is TRBV18, the J call TRBJ1-1, with 7 bases aligning to TRBD1. The sequenced sample consisted of peripheral blood. CDR3 coding DNA: TGTGCCAGCTCACCAGAGGAGGGGGCCACTGAAGCTTTCTTT. Translated: CASSPEEGATEAFF.